This T cell receptor beta chain emerged from a study of cytomegalovirus exposure and HLA in healthy donors. Study-level results: Cytomegalovirus association was listed for approximately 160 TCR beta chains. High specificity and sensitivity for cytomegalovirus status were reported for the classifier.

This PCR relied on a set of 60 Vbeta primers and 13 Jbeta primers. Measured with immunoSEQ multiplex PCR; TCRdb has only the in-frame clones, and not every one. The sample has about 190,000 clones, roughly an eighth seen once; the top ten hold 7.5% to 10%. V shed 5 bases and J shed 2 bases, with 13 bases lying between them. CDR1 is SGHAT, CDR2 FQNNGV, per germline. The CDR3 totals 14 residues. As for this clone: Its antigen remains unknown.

The sequence was obtained from a man in his forties or fifties in good health and CMV-seropositive. Material for sequencing was PBMCs. The rearrangement uses TRBV11-2 and TRBJ2-7, with a tentative D call TRBD1 (6 bases). In nucleotides, the CDR3 is TGTGCCAGCAGCACAACAGGGTGTACCTACGAGCAGTACGTC. It specifies CASSTTGCTYEQYV.